This section outlines one T cell receptor (beta chain) sequence together with its context. These data come from a study of shared clonotypes between healthy human individuals. CDR1 and CDR2 (germline): SNHLY, FYNNEI. Trimming at V came to 5 bases and at J to 5 bases, leaving 8 bases not matched to a gene. The CDR3 covers 14 residues. For each subset, genomic DNA was distributed in equal portions over several immunoSEQ plates. The assay was immunoSEQ multiplex PCR, and TCRdb's table has in-frame clones only and misses some. The sample shows 1,100,000 or so clones, 70% to 80% of them seen only once. The TCR originated in a man aged 18 to 30 in good health. Some clones in this sample may be carry-over from other donors' samples. V is TRBV2 and J is TRBJ2-5, with 7 positions matching TRBD2. Input material: memory CD4+ T cells from PBMCs. Indicated subset: CD45RA-negative fraction. The CDR3 sequence is CASSIGGGLETQYF. The CDR3 DNA reads as TGTGCCAGCAGTATCGGGGGAGGGTTGGAGACCCAGTACTTC.